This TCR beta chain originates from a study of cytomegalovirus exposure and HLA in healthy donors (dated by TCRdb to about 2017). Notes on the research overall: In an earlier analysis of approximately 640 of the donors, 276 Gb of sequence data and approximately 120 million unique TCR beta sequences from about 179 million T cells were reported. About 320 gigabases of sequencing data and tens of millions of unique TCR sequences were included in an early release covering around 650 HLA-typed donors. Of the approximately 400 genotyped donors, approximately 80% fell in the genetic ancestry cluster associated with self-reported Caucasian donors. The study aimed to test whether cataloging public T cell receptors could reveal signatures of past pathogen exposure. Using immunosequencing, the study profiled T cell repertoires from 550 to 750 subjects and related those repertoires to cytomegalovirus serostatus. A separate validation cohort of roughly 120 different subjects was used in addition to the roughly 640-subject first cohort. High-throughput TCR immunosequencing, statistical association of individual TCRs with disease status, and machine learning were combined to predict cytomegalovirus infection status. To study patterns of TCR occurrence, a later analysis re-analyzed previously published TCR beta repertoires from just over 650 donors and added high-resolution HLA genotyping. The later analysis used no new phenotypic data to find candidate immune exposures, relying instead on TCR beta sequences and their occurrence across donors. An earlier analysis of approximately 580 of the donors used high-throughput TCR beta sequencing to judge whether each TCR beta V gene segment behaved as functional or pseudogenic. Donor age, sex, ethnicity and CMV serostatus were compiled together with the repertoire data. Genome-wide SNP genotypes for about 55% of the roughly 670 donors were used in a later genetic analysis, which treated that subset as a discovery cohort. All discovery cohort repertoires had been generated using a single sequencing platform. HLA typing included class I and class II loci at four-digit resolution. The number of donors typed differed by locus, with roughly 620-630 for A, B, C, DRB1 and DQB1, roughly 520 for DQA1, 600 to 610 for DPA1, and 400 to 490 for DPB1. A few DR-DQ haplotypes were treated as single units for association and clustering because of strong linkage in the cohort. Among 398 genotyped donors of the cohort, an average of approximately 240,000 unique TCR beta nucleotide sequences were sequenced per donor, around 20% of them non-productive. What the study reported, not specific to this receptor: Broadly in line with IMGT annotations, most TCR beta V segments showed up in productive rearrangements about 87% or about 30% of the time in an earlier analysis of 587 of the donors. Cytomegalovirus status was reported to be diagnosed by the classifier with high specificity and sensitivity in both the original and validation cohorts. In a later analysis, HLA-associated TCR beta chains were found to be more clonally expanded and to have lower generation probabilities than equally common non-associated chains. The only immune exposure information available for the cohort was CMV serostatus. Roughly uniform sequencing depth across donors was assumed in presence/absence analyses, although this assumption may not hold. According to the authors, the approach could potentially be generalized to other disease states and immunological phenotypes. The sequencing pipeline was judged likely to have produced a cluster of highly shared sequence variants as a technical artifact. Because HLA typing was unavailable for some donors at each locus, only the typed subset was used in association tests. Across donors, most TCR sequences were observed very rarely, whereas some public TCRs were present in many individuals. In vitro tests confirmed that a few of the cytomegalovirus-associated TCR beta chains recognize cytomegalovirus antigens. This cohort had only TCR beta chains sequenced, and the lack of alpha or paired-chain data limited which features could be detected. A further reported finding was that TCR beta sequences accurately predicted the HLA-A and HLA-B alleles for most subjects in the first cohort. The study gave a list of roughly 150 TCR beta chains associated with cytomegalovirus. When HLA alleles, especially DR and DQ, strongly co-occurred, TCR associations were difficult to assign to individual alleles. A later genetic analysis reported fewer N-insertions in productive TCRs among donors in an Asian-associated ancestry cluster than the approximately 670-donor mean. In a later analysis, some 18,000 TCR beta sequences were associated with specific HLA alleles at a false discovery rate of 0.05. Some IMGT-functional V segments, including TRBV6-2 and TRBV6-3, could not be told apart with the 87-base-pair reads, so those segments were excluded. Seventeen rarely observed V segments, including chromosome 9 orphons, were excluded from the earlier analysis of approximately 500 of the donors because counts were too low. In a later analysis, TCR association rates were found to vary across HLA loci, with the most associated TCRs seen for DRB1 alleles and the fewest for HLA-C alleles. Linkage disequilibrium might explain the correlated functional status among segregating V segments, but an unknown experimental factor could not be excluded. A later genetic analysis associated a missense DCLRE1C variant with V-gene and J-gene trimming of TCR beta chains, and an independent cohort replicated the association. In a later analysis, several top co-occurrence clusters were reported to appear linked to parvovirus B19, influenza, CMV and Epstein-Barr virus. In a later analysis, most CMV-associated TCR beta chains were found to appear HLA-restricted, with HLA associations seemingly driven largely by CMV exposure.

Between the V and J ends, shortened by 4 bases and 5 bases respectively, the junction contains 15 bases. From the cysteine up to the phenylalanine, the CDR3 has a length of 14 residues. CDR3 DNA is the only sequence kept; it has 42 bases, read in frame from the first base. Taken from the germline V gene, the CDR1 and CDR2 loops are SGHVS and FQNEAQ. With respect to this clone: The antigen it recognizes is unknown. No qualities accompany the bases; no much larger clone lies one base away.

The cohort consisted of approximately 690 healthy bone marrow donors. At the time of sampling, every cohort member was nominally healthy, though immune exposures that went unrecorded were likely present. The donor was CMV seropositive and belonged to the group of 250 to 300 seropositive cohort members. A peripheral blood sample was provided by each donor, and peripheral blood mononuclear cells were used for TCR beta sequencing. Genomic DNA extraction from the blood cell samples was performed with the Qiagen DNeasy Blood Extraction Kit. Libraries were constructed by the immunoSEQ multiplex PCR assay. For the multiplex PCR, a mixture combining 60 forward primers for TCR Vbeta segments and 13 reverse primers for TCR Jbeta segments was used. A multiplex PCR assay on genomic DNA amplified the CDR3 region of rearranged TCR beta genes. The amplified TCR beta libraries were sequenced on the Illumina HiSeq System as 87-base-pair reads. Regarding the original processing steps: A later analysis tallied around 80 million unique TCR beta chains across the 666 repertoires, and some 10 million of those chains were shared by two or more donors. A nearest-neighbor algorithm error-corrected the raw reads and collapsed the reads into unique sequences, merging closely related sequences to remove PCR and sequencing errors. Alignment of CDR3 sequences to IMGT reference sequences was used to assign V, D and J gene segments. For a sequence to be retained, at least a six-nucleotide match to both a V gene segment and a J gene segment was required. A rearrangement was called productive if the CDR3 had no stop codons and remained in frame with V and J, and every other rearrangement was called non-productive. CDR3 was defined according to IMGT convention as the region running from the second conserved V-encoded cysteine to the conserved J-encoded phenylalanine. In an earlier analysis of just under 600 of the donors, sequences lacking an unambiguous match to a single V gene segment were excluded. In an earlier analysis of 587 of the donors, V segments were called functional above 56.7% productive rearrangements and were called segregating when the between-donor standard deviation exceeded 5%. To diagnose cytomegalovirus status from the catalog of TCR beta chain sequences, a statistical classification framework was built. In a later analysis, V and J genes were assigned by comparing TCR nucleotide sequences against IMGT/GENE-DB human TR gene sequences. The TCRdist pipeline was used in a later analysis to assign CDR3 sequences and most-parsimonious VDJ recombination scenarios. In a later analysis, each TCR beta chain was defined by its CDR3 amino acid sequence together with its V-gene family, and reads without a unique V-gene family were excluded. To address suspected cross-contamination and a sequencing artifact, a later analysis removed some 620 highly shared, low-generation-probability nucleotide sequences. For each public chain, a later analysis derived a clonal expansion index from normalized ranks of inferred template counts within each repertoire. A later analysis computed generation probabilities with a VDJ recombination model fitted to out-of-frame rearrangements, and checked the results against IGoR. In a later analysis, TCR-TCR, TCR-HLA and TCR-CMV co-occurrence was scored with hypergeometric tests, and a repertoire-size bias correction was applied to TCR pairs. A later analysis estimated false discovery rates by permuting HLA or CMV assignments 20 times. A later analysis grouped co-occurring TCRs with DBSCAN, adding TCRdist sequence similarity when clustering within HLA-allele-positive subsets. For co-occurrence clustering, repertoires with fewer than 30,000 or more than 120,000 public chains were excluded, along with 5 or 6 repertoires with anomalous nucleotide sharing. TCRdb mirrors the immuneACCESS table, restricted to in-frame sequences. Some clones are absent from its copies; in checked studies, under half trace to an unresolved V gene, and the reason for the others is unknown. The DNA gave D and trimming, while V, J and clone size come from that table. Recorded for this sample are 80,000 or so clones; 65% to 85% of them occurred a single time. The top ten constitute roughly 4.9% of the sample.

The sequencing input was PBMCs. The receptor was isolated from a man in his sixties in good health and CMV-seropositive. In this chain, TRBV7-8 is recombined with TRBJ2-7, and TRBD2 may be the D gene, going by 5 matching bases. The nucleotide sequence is TGTGCCAGCAGCTCTGGGTCCCGAGGGAACGAGCAGTACTTC. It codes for CASSSGSRGNEQYF.